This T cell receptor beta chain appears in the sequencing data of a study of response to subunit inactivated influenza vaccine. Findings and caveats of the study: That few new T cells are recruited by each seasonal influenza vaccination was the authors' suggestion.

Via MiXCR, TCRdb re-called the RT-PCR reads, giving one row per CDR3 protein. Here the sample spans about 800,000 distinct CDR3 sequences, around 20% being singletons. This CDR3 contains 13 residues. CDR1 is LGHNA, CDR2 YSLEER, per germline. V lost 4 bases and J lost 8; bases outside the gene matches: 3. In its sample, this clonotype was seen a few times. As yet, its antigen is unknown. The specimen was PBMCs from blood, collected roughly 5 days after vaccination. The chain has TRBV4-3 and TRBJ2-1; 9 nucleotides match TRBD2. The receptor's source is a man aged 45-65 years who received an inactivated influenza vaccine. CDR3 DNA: TGCGCCAGCAGCCTAGCGGGGGTTTATGAGCAGTTCTTC. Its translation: CASSLAGVYEQFF.